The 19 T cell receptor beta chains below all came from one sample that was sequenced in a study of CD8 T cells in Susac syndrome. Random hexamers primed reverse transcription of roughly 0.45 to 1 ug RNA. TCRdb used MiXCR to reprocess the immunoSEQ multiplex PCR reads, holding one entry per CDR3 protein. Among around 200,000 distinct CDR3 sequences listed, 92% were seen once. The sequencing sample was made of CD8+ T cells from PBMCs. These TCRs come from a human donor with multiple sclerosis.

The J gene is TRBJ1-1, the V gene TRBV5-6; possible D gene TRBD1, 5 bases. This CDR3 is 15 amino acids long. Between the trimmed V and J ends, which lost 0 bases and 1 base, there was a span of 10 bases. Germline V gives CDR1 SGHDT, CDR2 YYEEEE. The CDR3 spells CASSLVWGPNTEAFF. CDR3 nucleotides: TGTGCCAGCAGCTTGGTTTGGGGACCGAACACTGAAGCTTTCTTT.

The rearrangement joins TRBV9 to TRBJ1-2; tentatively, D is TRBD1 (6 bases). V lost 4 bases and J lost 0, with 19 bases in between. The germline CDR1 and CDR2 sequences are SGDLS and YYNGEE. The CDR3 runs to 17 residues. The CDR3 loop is CASSPEGGPSSNYGYTF. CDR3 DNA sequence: TGTGCCAGCAGCCCCGAAGGGGGGCCCAGCTCTAACTATGGCTACACCTTC.

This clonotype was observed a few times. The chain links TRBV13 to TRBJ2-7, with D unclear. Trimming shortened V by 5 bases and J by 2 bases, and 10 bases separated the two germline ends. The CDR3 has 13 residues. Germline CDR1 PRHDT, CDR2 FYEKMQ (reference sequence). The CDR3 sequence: CASSGGRTYEQYF. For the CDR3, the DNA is TGTGCCAGCAGCGGTGGACGGACCTACGAGCAGTACTTC. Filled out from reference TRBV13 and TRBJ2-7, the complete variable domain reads AAGVIQSPRHLIKEKRETATLKCYPIPRHDTVYWYQQGPGQDPQFLISFYEKMQSDKGSIPDRFSAQQFSDYHSELNMSSLELGDSALYFCASSGGRTYEQYFGPGTRLTVT.

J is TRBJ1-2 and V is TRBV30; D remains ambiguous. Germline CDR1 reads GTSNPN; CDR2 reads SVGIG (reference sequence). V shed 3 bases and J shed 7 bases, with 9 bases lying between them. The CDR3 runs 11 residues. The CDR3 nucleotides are TGTGCCTGGAGCCCGGCGTTTGGCTACACCTTC. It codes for CAWSPAFGYTF. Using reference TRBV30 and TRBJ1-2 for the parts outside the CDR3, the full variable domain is SQTIHQWPATLVQPVGSPLSLECTVEGTSNPNLYWYRQAAGRGLQLLFYSVGIGQISSEVPQNLSASRPQDRQFILSSKKLLLSDSGFYLCAWSPAFGYTFGSGTRLTVV.

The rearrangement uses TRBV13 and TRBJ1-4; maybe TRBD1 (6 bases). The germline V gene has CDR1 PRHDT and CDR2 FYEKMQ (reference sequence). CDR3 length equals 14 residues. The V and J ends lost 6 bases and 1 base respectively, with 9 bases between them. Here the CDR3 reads CASSHRETNEKLFF. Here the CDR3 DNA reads TGTGCCAGCAGTCACAGGGAAACTAATGAAAAACTGTTTTTT.

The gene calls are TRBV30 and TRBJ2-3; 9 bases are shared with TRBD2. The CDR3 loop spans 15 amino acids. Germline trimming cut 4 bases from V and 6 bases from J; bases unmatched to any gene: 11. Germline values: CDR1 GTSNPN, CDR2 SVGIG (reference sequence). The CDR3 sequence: CAWTPGLASSDTQYF. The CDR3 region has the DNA TGTGCCTGGACTCCGGGACTAGCCTCCTCGGATACGCAGTATTTT. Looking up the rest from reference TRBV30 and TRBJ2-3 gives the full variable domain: SQTIHQWPATLVQPVGSPLSLECTVEGTSNPNLYWYRQAAGRGLQLLFYSVGIGQISSEVPQNLSASRPQDRQFILSSKKLLLSDSGFYLCAWTPGLASSDTQYFGPGTRLTVL.

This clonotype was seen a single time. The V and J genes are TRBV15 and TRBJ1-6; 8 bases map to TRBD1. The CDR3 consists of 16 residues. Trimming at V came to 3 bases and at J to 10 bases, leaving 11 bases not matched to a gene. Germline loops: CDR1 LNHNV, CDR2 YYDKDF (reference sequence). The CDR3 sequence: CATSSRQGFVGSPLHF. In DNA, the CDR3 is TGTGCCACCAGCAGCCGACAGGGGTTTGTCGGCTCACCCCTCCACTTT.

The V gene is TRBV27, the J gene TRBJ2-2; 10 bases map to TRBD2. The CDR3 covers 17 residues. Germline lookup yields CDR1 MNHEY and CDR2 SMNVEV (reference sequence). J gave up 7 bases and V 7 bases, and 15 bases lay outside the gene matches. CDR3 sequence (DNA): TGTGCCAGCATAAGATTAGCGGGAGGACTAACTGTCGGGGAGCTGTTTTTT. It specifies CASIRLAGGLTVGELFF.

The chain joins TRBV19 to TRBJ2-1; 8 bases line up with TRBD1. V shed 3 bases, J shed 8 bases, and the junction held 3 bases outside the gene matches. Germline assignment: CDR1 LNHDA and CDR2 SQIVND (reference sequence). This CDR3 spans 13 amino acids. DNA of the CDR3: TGTGCCAGTAGTATGACAGGGGTCCATGAGCAGTTCTTC. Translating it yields CASSMTGVHEQFF.

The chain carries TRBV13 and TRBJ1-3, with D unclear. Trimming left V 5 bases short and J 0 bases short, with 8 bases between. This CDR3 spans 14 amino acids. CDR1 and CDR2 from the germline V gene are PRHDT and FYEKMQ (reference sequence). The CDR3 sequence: CASSIRDSGNTIYF. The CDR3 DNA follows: TGTGCCAGCAGCATCCGGGACTCTGGAAACACCATATATTTT.

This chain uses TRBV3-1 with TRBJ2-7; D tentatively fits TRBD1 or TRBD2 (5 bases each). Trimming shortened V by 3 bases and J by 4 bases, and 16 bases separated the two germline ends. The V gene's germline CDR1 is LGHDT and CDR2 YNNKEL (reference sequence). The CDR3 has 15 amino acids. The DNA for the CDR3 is TGTGCCAGCAGCCACCCCGGGACCTACAAATACGAGCAGTACTTC. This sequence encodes CASSHPGTYKYEQYF.

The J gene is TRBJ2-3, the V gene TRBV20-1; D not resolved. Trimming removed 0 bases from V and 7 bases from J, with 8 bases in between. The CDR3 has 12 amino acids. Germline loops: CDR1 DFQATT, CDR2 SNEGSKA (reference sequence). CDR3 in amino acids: CSARDGYNTQYF. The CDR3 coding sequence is TGCAGTGCTAGAGATGGGTATAATACGCAGTATTTT.

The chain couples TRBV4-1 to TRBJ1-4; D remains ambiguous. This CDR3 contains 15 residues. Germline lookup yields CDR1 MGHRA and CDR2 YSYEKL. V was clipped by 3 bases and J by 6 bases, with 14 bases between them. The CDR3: CASSHPDHRDEKLFF. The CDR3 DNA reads TGCGCCAGCAGCCACCCGGACCACCGGGATGAAAAACTGTTTTTT.

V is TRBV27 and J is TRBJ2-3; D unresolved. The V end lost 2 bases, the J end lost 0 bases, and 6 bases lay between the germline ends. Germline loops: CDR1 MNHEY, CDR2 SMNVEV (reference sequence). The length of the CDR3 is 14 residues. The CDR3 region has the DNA TGTGCCAGCAGTTTAATGGCCAGCACAGATACGCAGTATTTT. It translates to CASSLMASTDTQYF.

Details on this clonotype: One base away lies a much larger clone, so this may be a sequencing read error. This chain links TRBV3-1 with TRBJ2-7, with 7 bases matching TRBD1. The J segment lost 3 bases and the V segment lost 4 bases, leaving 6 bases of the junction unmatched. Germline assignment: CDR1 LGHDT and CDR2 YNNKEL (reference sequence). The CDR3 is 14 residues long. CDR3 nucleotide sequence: TGTGCCAGCAGCCCCGGGTCAGGGGGCTACGAGCAGTACTTC. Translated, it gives CASSPGSGGYEQYF.

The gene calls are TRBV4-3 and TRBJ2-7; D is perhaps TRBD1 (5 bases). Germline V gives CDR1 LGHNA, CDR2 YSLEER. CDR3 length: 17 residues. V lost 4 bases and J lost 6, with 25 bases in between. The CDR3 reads CASSPKENAIIGAEQYF. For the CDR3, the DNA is TGCGCCAGCAGCCCAAAAGAGAATGCGATCATAGGGGCCGAGCAGTACTTC.

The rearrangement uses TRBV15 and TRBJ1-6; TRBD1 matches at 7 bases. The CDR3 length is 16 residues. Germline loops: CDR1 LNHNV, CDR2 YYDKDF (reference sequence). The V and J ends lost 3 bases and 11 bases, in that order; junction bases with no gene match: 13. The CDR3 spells CATSREGVQGSPPLHF. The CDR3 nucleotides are TGTGCCACCAGCAGGGAGGGGGTACAGGGGTCACCACCCCTCCACTTT.

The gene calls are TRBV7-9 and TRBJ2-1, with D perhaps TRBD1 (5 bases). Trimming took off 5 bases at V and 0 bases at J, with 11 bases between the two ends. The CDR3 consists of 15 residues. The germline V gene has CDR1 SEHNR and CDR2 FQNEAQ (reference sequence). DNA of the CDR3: TGTGCCAGCAGCCCCCAGGGCAGCTCCTACAATGAGCAGTTCTTC. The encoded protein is CASSPQGSSYNEQFF.

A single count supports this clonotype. CDR3 sequence reads: CASSSGTWPDQETQYF. CDR3 nucleotides: TGTGCCAGCAGCTCCGGGACTTGGCCGGACCAAGAGACCCAGTACTTC. The chain joins TRBV7-3 to TRBJ2-5, with D possibly matching TRBD2 (6 bases). V lost 4 bases, J lost 0 bases, and 15 bases lay in between. This CDR3 region has 16 residues. Germline CDR1 and CDR2: SGHTA and FQGTGA.